This T cell receptor beta chain was captured by sequencing in a study of neurological immune-mediated disorders. The wider study: The 34 multiple sclerosis patients comprised roughly 30 that were relapsing-remitting and 3 that were secondary progressive. Findings and caveats of the study: Grouping of repertoires by phylogeny put those of 18 of 34 multiple sclerosis patients into a single related-CDR3 cluster, a possible signature.

Germline trimming cut 5 bases from V and 2 bases from J; bases unmatched to any gene: 14. Germline-derived CDR1 and CDR2 are SGHTA and FQGNSA. CDR3 size: 20 residues. The authors produced cDNA by 5'RACE using 10-nucleotide random UMIs. One entry per CDR3 protein, called by TCRdb with MiXCR from the 5' RACE reads. This sample has approximately 70,000 distinct CDR3 sequences, with 3.9% found just once. In this sample, this clonotype turned up many times. Its target is unknown. The sequence derives from a man between 25 and 39 years old with multiple sclerosis. What was sequenced was PBMCs. This rearrangement joins TRBV7-2 to TRBJ2-3; TRBD2 matches 15 bases. The CDR3 bases are TGTGCCAGCAGCATACGTGCGGGACTAGCGGGGGGCGGGGCCACAGATACGCAGTATTTT. Its translation: CASSIRAGLAGGGATDTQYF.